These 11 T cell receptor beta chains were sequenced from one sample in a study of CD8+ T cells in alopecia areata listed by TCRdb under 2018. Libraries came from the immunoSEQ multiplex PCR assay. RNA was extracted from all samples and reverse transcribed into cDNA as template for TCR sequencing. TCRdb took this table from immuneACCESS and kept in-frame rearrangements with V and J called. Such tables lack part of the clones; where checked against another copy, unresolved V genes explain under half of the gap, and the rest is unexplained. This sample lists roughly 140,000 clones; around two thirds were detected once. The biggest ten clones account for 35% to 40% of the sample. The sequenced sample consisted of CD8+ T cells sorted from blood. These receptor sequences come from a human donor in good health.

Concerning this clone itself: Other DNA sequences within the sample encode an identical CDR3. The chain recombines TRBV7-9 with TRBJ1-5; D remains ambiguous. This CDR3 contains 13 residues. CDR1 and CDR2 from the germline V gene are SEHNR and FQNEAQ (reference sequence). The V end was cut by 4 bases, the J end by 4 bases, with 8 bases between. CDR3 DNA sequence: TGTGCCAGCAGCTCCGCCGGTAATCAGCCCCAGCATTTT. Encoded protein: CASSSAGNQPQHF.

This clone was recorded a few times. The V gene is TRBV6-6, the J gene TRBJ2-7; D is undetermined. The CDR3 extends over 14 amino acids. Trimming cost V 9 bases and J 2 bases, with 17 bases left between them. CDR1 and CDR2 (germline): MNHNY, SVGAGI (reference sequence). CDR3 loop: CASGWLRSAYEQYF. The CDR3 DNA is TGTGCCAGTGGTTGGTTGAGGTCTGCCTACGAGCAGTACTTC.

This clone was recorded once. V and J are TRBV7-2 and TRBJ2-1, with TRBD2 matching 7 bases. The CDR3 sequence is 16 residues long. Germline V gene data show CDR1 as SGHTA and CDR2 as FQGNSA. J gave up 1 base and V 1 base, and 4 bases lay outside the gene matches. As DNA, the CDR3 is TGTGCCAGCAGCTTAGGACTAGCTATGTCCTACAATGAGCAGTTCTTC. It yields the protein CASSLGLAMSYNEQFF. Complete variable domain (other parts from reference TRBV7-2 and TRBJ2-1): GAGVSQSPSNKVTEKGKDVELRCDPISGHTALYWYRQSLGQGLEFLIYFQGNSAPDKSGLPSDRFSAERTGGSVSTLTIQRTQQEDSAVYLCASSLGLAMSYNEQFFGPGTRLTVL.

This clone was recorded a few times. The chain carries TRBV27 and TRBJ2-7, with D possibly being TRBD1 (5 bases). This CDR3 has 14 amino acids. CDR1 is MNHEY, CDR2 SMNVEV, per germline (reference sequence). The V end lost 4 bases, the J end lost 0 bases, and 10 bases lay between the germline ends. The CDR3 DNA sequence: TGTGCCAGCAGTTCAGGGTCAAGCTCCTACGAGCAGTACTTC. Amino acids: CASSSGSSSYEQYF.

The chain uses TRBV9 and TRBJ2-1; weak D call: TRBD2 (5 bases). This CDR3 is 15 amino acids long. Trimming left V 0 bases short and J 2 bases short, with 9 bases between. The V gene's germline CDR1 is SGDLS and CDR2 YYNGEE. The CDR3 loop is CASSVGSGTYNEQFF. In nucleotides, the CDR3 is TGTGCCAGCAGCGTAGGTTCCGGGACCTACAATGAGCAGTTCTTC.

The chain's CDR3 is CASSPKRRASWPPDTQYF. CDR3 DNA: TGTGCCAGCTCACCAAAGAGGCGGGCTAGCTGGCCCCCAGATACGCAGTATTTT. V usage is TRBV18 and J usage is TRBJ2-3, with a weak D call TRBD2 (5 bases). V was clipped by 2 bases and J by 4 bases, with 22 bases between them. Per germline, CDR1 KGHSH and CDR2 LQKENI. The CDR3 has 18 residues.

This clone was found once. This chain joins TRBV28 and TRBJ2-7, with 8 bases matching TRBD2. The junction had 18 bases not matched to a gene; V was cut back by 5 bases and J by 6 bases. CDR1 and CDR2 (germline): MDHEN, SYDVKM. The CDR3 covers 17 residues. The DNA for the CDR3 is TGTGCCAGCAGTCTGATAGCTTTCGGGACTAGGTCTCCCGAGCAGTACTTC. Protein product: CASSLIAFGTRSPEQYF.

The chain links TRBV19 to TRBJ2-1; D is unclear. Germline assignment: CDR1 LNHDA and CDR2 SQIVND (reference sequence). The V end lost 0 bases, the J end lost 4 bases, and 16 bases lay between the germline ends. There are 17 residues in the CDR3. CDR3 amino acids: CASSIDVTNPRYNEQFF. CDR3 nucleotides: TGTGCCAGTAGTATAGACGTGACCAATCCGAGGTACAATGAGCAGTTCTTC.

The count of this clone is one. The rearrangement joins TRBV5-1 to TRBJ2-7; TRBD2 might be the D (6 bases). CDR1 and CDR2 from the germline V gene are SGHRS and YFSETQ. V gave up 1 base and J gave up 0 bases, with 8 bases separating them. CDR3 length equals 14 residues. In DNA, the CDR3 is TGCGCCAGCAGCTTGCGGGGGAACTCCTACGAGCAGTACTTC. Protein: CASSLRGNSYEQYF.

The rearrangement joins TRBV18 to TRBJ2-3; tentatively, D is TRBD2 (6 bases). The CDR3 length is 13 residues. Between the trimmed V and J ends, which lost 3 bases and 4 bases, there was a span of 8 bases. Per the germline V gene, CDR1 is KGHSH and CDR2 is LQKENI. The CDR3 DNA reads as TGTGCCAGCTCACCGTCGGGGGCAGATACGCAGTATTTT. It specifies CASSPSGADTQYF.

The rearrangement joins TRBV27 to TRBJ2-3; TRBD1 matches 7 bases. V lost 6 bases and J lost 0; bases outside the gene matches: 9. The CDR3 is 16 residues long. Germline V CDR1 and CDR2: MNHEY, SMNVEV (reference sequence). CDR3 nucleotide sequence: TGTGCCAGCAGACCGGGACAGTCCTATAGCACAGATACGCAGTATTTT. Translation: CASRPGQSYSTDTQYF.